This TCR beta chain is drawn from a study of CD8+CD57+ T cells in acquired aplastic anemia. Turning to the study itself: The average read count for CD4+ cells in healthy donors was some 9.9 million. Study-level points and caveats: Roughly 28 was the count of CD8+ CDR3 sequences that patients shared with controls. Between the patient and control groups, CD8+ Simpson's diversity did not differ significantly.

The use of genomic DNA as template underpinned the TCR beta VDJ and CDR3 profiling. TCRdb reanalysed the reads using MiXCR and keeps one entry per CDR3 protein. The repertoire holds 75,000 to 90,000 distinct CDR3 sequences, about 45% seen once, with approximately 62% in the top ten. This clonotype was seen repeatedly, ten times or more. Its target is unknown. The V and J ends lost 0 bases and 0 bases respectively, with 5 bases between them. Germline V gives CDR1 LNHDA, CDR2 SQIVND (reference sequence). This CDR3 comprises 14 residues. This chain joins TRBV19 and TRBJ1-1; D unclear. Sequencing was done on a sample of sorted CD4+, CD8+, or CD8+CD57+ T cells (not recorded which) from PBMCs. The source of this sequence is a human donor in good health, serving as a control. In DNA, the CDR3 is TGTGCCAGTAGTATAGATTCCCTGAACACTGAAGCTTTCTTT. Amino acids: CASSIDSLNTEAFF.